This is a list of T cell receptor beta chains from one sample in a study of control samples from healthy donors and cancer patients. Only in-frame clones appear in the TCRdb table, and some are missing; sequencing was by immunoSEQ multiplex PCR. The table lists some 110,000 clones, roughly 91% of them singletons. Sequences were obtained from blood. Source of these receptors: a woman aged 70-85 years in good health. Both conserved end residues are part of each CDR3. The order of the fields is clone size, V gene, J gene, D gene, CDR3 DNA, CDR3 protein. A D gene is named only where the DNA matches it firmly. Clone size, where shown, is once, few, many, or a class for clones that have expanded.

clone_size: NA; v_call: TRBV6-5; j_call: TRBJ1-1; d_call: NA; cdr3_nt: TGTGCCAGCAGAGAGCCCGGGGGAACCACTGAAGCTTTCTTT; cdr3_aa: CASREPGGTTEAFF
clone_size: few; v_call: TRBV7-2; j_call: TRBJ1-3; d_call: NA; cdr3_nt: TGTGCCAGCAGCTCTGTGGGGACTGGAAACACCATATATTTT; cdr3_aa: CASSSVGTGNTIYF
clone_size: few; v_call: TRBV7-2; j_call: TRBJ1-5; d_call: NA; cdr3_nt: TGTGCCAGCAGCTTAGCAAATCAGCCCCAGCATTTT; cdr3_aa: CASSLANQPQHF
clone_size: NA; v_call: TRBV21-1; j_call: TRBJ2-6; d_call: NA; cdr3_nt: TGTGCCAGCAGCAAAGGTGCGCTCCCTGGGGCCAACGTCCTGACTTTC; cdr3_aa: CASSKGALPGANVLTF
clone_size: NA; v_call: TRBV7-2; j_call: TRBJ2-1; d_call: NA; cdr3_nt: TGTGCCAGCAGCCTACAGGTCGGGCCCTACAATGAGCAGTTCTTC; cdr3_aa: CASSLQVGPYNEQFF
clone_size: NA; v_call: TRBV7-2; j_call: TRBJ2-7; d_call: NA; cdr3_nt: TGTGCCAGCAGCTTAGAGACTAGTCTTAAGTACTTC; cdr3_aa: CASSLETSLKYF
clone_size: NA; v_call: TRBV19; j_call: TRBJ1-5; d_call: NA; cdr3_nt: TGTGCCAGTAGTCCCGGGGGCGCGAATCAGCCCCAGCATTTT; cdr3_aa: CASSPGGANQPQHF
clone_size: NA; v_call: TRBV7-9; j_call: TRBJ2-3; d_call: TRBD2; cdr3_nt: TGTGCCAGCAGCTTAGGCCTAGCGGGCCTCACAGATACGCAGTATTTT; cdr3_aa: CASSLGLAGLTDTQYF
clone_size: few; v_call: TRBV6-5; j_call: TRBJ2-1; d_call: TRBD2; cdr3_nt: TGTGCCAGCAGTTACTATCGGGGGGGGCCCTACAATGAGCAGTTCTTC; cdr3_aa: CASSYYRGGPYNEQFF
clone_size: NA; v_call: TRBV9; j_call: TRBJ1-4; d_call: NA; cdr3_nt: TGTGCCAGCAGCGATCCCGGACATAATGAAAAACTGTTTTTT; cdr3_aa: CASSDPGHNEKLFF
clone_size: NA; v_call: TRBV7-2; j_call: TRBJ1-2; d_call: NA; cdr3_nt: TGTGCCAGCAGCTTAGCAGGGATTGGGGGCTATGGCTACACCTTC; cdr3_aa: CASSLAGIGGYGYTF